This T cell receptor (beta chain) was sequenced for a study of blood T cell repertoires in COVID-19. The data were produced by immunoSEQ multiplex PCR, yet TCRdb's version contains in-frame clones alone and is incomplete. The data hold tens of thousands of clones, with around 83% observed a single time. In germline, CDR1 is MNHEY, CDR2 SMNVEV (reference sequence). The V gene lost 2 bases and the J gene lost 11 bases, with 18 bases spanning the gap. This CDR3 has 14 residues. Sequencing input: peripheral blood. This TCR was recovered from a man between 65 and 85 years old with acute or convalescent COVID-19. The rearrangement joins TRBV27 to TRBJ1-1; weak D call: TRBD1 (6 bases). The CDR3, as DNA: TGTGCCAGCAGTTTAGCTGGGACATCAGAGGAGGCTTTCTTT. Protein product: CASSLAGTSEEAFF.